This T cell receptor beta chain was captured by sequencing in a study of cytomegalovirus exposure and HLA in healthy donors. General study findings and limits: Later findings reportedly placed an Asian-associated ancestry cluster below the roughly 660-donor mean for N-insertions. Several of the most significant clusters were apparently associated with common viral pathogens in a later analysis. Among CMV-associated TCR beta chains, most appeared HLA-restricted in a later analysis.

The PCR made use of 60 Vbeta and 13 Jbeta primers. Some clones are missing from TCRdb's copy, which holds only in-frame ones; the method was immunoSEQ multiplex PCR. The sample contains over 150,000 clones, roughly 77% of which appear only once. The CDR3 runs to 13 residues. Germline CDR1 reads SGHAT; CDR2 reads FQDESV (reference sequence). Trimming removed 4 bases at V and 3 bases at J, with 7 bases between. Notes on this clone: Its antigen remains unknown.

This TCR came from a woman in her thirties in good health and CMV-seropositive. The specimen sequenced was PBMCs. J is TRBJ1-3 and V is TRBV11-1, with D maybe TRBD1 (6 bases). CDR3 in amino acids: CASSWTDGNTIYF. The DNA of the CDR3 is TGTGCCAGCAGCTGGACAGATGGAAACACCATATATTTT.